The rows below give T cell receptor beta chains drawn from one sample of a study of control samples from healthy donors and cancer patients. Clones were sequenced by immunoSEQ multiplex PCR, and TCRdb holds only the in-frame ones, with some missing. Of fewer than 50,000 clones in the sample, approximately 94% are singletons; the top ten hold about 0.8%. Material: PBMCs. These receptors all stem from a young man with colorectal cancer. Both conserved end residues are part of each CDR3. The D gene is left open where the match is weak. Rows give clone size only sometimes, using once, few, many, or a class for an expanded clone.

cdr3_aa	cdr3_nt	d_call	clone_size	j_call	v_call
CATNIGITGELFF	TGTGCCACAAATATAGGTATCACCGGGGAGCTGTTTTTT	NA	NA	TRBJ2-2	TRBV24-1
CASSPRDREGYTF	TGTGCCAGTAGTCCCCGGGACAGGGAAGGCTACACCTTC	TRBD1	NA	TRBJ1-2	TRBV19
CASSYSRTGGGYGYTF	TGTGCCAGCAGTTACTCGAGGACAGGGGGCGGCTATGGCTACACCTTC	TRBD1	NA	TRBJ1-2	TRBV6-5
CASSPTSGAYNEQFF	TGCGCCAGCAGTCCTACTAGCGGGGCCTACAATGAGCAGTTCTTC	TRBD2	NA	TRBJ2-1	TRBV5-1
CASSLRALGTEAFF	TGTGCCAGCAGCTTAAGGGCCTTGGGGACTGAAGCTTTCTTT	NA	NA	TRBJ1-1	TRBV7-8
CASSPRAGAFLFSTDTQYF	TGTGCCAGCAGCCCCCGAGCGGGGGCGTTCCTCTTTAGCACAGATACGCAGTATTTT	TRBD2	NA	TRBJ2-3	TRBV13
CASSQPGQLGDTGELFF	TGTGCCAGCAGCCAACCGGGACAGCTCGGCGACACCGGGGAGCTGTTTTTT	TRBD1	NA	TRBJ2-2	TRBV13
CSVEGTGSRGNTIYF	TGCAGCGTCGAGGGGACAGGGTCGCGTGGAAACACCATATATTTT	TRBD1	NA	TRBJ1-3	TRBV29-1
CASSFNPISYGYTF	TGTGCCAGCAGCTTTAACCCAATCTCCTATGGCTACACCTTC	NA	NA	TRBJ1-2	TRBV5-8
CASSIGWSDGYTF	TGTGCCAGTAGTATAGGTTGGAGTGATGGCTACACCTTC	NA	NA	TRBJ1-2	TRBV19
CSVEVTGDDTQYF	TGCAGCGTTGAGGTGACAGGGGATGATACGCAGTATTTT	TRBD1	NA	TRBJ2-3	TRBV29-1
CASSLSGRARTEAFF	TGTGCCAGCAGTTTATCAGGCAGGGCTAGGACTGAAGCTTTCTTT	NA	NA	TRBJ1-1	TRBV27
CASNFGDSFNQPQHF	TGTGCCAGCAACTTTGGGGACAGTTTCAATCAGCCCCAGCATTTT	TRBD1	NA	TRBJ1-5	TRBV5-8
CASSLWTGGFYEQYF	TGTGCCAGCAGCTTGTGGACAGGGGGCTTCTACGAGCAGTACTTC	TRBD1	few	TRBJ2-7	TRBV5-4
CASSYKWTGNNSPLHF	TGTGCCAGCAGTTACAAATGGACAGGGAATAATTCACCCCTCCACTTT	TRBD1	NA	TRBJ1-6	TRBV6-5
CASSLQVPGATNEKLFF	TGTGCCAGCAGTTTACAGGTTCCCGGGGCGACTAATGAAAAACTGTTTTTT	NA	NA	TRBJ1-4	TRBV27
CASSYSSPDGNIQYF	TGTGCCAGCAGTTACTCGAGCCCAGATGGAAACATTCAGTACTTC	NA	NA	TRBJ2-4	TRBV6-6
CASSISGTHGYTF	TGTGCCAGTAGTATCTCAGGGACCCATGGCTACACCTTC	NA	NA	TRBJ1-2	TRBV19
CASSLSGRINIQYF	TGTGCCAGCAGTTTGAGTGGGCGGATAAACATTCAGTACTTC	NA	NA	TRBJ2-4	TRBV27
CASTQGGARTGGDGYGYTF	TGTGCCAGCACCCAGGGGGGGGCCAGGACAGGGGGCGACGGGTATGGCTACACCTTC	TRBD1	NA	TRBJ1-2	TRBV5-4
CASSDTDTQYF	TGTGCCAGCAGTGACACAGATACGCAGTATTTT	NA	NA	TRBJ2-3	TRBV6-1
CASSINGGTPLSGYTF	TGTGCCAGTAGTATCAACGGAGGGACGCCGTTGTCTGGCTACACCTTC	NA	NA	TRBJ1-2	TRBV19
CASSLGGANTGELFF	TGTGCCAGCAGCTTGGGCGGGGCGAACACCGGGGAGCTGTTTTTT	NA	NA	TRBJ2-2	TRBV7-8
CASLTEPGTGDTGELFF	TGTGCCAGTCTCACTGAACCCGGGACAGGGGACACCGGGGAGCTGTTTTTT	NA	NA	TRBJ2-2	TRBV21-1
CASSFRQTYEQYF	TGTGCCAGCAGTTTCCGGCAGACCTACGAGCAGTACTTC	NA	NA	TRBJ2-7	TRBV12-3/TRBV12-4
CASSQEGGGATNEKLFF	TGCGCCAGCAGCCAAGAGGGGGGAGGCGCAACTAATGAAAAACTGTTTTTT	NA	NA	TRBJ1-4	TRBV4-3
CSASAVSGNTIYF	TGCAGTGCTAGTGCCGTCTCTGGAAACACCATATATTTT	NA	NA	TRBJ1-3	TRBV20-1
CASSPGTDLAKNIQYF	TGTGCCAGCAGCCCGGGGACGGATCTAGCCAAAAACATTCAGTACTTC	NA	NA	TRBJ2-4	TRBV5-4
CASSSRGAFF	TGTGCCAGCAGCTCGAGGGGAGCTTTCTTT	NA	NA	TRBJ1-1	TRBV7-4
CASGLGGLPLHF	TGTGCTAGTGGTTTGGGAGGCTTACCCCTCCACTTT	NA	NA	TRBJ1-6	TRBV12-5
CASDLPRGGDGTQYF	TGTGCTAGTGACCTACCTAGGGGGGGCGACGGTACGCAGTATTTT	NA	once	TRBJ2-3	TRBV12-5
CASTTGGSGNTIYF	TGCGCCAGCACCACAGGGGGCTCTGGAAACACCATATATTTT	TRBD1	NA	TRBJ1-3	TRBV5-1
CASSLGTGLQFF	TGTGCCAGCAGTTTAGGAACAGGACTGCAGTTCTTC	NA	NA	TRBJ2-1	TRBV12-3/TRBV12-4
CASSQQGSGELFF	TGCGCCAGCAGCCAACAGGGCTCGGGGGAGCTGTTTTTT	NA	NA	TRBJ2-2	TRBV4-3
CASSLAMDNSPLHF	TGTGCCAGCAGCTTGGCTATGGATAATTCACCCCTCCACTTT	NA	NA	TRBJ1-6	TRBV5-6
CASSVDRDQPQHF	TGTGCTAGCAGCGTCGACAGGGATCAGCCCCAGCATTTT	TRBD1	NA	TRBJ1-5	TRBV7-7
CASSLGPQGQPQHF	TGCGCCAGCAGCTTGGGCCCGCAGGGCCAGCCCCAGCATTTT	NA	NA	TRBJ1-5	TRBV5-1
CASSQEGSSGTPTDTQYF	TGTGCCAGCAGCCAAGAGGGGTCTAGCGGGACACCCACAGATACGCAGTATTTT	TRBD2	NA	TRBJ2-3	TRBV3-1/TRBV3-2
CASSLAAAYMNTEAFF	TGTGCCAGCAGCTTAGCGGCCGCTTATATGAACACTGAAGCTTTCTTT	NA	NA	TRBJ1-1	TRBV7-9
CASVLKPDSGNTIYF	TGTGCCAGCGTCCTCAAACCCGACTCTGGAAACACCATATATTTT	NA	once	TRBJ1-3	TRBV19
CASSPFRRTNEQFF	TGTGCCAGCAGCCCCTTCAGACGAACCAATGAGCAGTTCTTC	NA	NA	TRBJ2-1	TRBV7-9
CASSPGGAGLYTDTQYF	TGTGCCAGCAGTCCTGGGGGGGCGGGGCTGTACACAGATACGCAGTATTTT	NA	NA	TRBJ2-3	TRBV2
CASSVGVREQYF	TGTGCCAGCAGCGTAGGGGTGCGCGAGCAGTACTTC	NA	NA	TRBJ2-7	TRBV11-2
CASSRPGTTGNTIYF	TGTGCCAGCAGCCGACCCGGGACAACTGGAAACACCATATATTTT	NA	NA	TRBJ1-3	TRBV7-9
CAWMPPGTKAFF	TGTGCCTGGATGCCTCCCGGGACAAAAGCTTTCTTT	NA	NA	TRBJ1-1	TRBV30
CASSLIGTGDGLNTGELFF	TGCGCCAGCAGCTTGATTGGGACAGGGGATGGGTTGAACACCGGGGAGCTGTTTTTT	TRBD1	NA	TRBJ2-2	TRBV5-1
CASSFRGAGGYTF	TGTGCCAGCAGTTTTCGGGGGGCAGGGGGCTACACCTTC	NA	NA	TRBJ1-2	TRBV27
CAISERDRSEVSYTF	TGTGCCATCAGTGAGCGCGACAGGAGTGAGGTGAGCTACACCTTC	NA	NA	TRBJ1-2	TRBV10-3
CASSPLARETQYF	TGTGCCAGCTCACCGTTAGCCCGGGAGACCCAGTACTTC	NA	NA	TRBJ2-5	TRBV18
CASSAGTDSYEQYF	TGTGCCAGCAGCGCTGGGACGGACTCCTACGAGCAGTACTTC	NA	NA	TRBJ2-7	TRBV9
CASRDRGRLEQFF	TGCGCCAGCCGGGACAGGGGACGGTTGGAGCAGTTCTTC	TRBD1	NA	TRBJ2-1	TRBV10-2
CASSGLSPGQSANYGYTF	TGTGCCAGCAGCGGCCTCTCCCCGGGACAGTCTGCTAACTATGGCTACACCTTC	TRBD1	NA	TRBJ1-2	TRBV9
CASSQNTWGTASSYEQYF	TGTGCCAGCAGCCAGAATACGTGGGGGACGGCTAGCTCCTACGAGCAGTACTTC	NA	NA	TRBJ2-7	TRBV3-1/TRBV3-2
CASSYWTGKDQPQHF	TGTGCCAGCAGTTACTGGACAGGAAAAGATCAGCCCCAGCATTTT	TRBD1	NA	TRBJ1-5	TRBV6-2/TRBV6-3
CASSSTGNWETQYF	TGTGCCAGCAGCTCCACAGGGAATTGGGAGACCCAGTACTTC	NA	NA	TRBJ2-5	TRBV5-4
CASSYGTGGTGELFF	TGTGCCAGCAGTTATGGGACAGGAGGGACCGGGGAGCTGTTTTTT	TRBD1	NA	TRBJ2-2	TRBV6-5
CASNEGLANTEAFF	TGTGCCAGCAACGAAGGGTTGGCGAACACTGAAGCTTTCTTT	NA	once	TRBJ1-1	TRBV6-5
CASSLGGMNTEAFF	TGCGCCAGCAGCTTGGGAGGGATGAACACTGAAGCTTTCTTT	NA	once	TRBJ1-1	TRBV5-1
CASRQATNSGANVLTF	TGTGCCAGCAGACAGGCCACGAACTCTGGGGCCAACGTCCTGACTTTC	NA	NA	TRBJ2-6	TRBV5-8